This TCR beta chain was identified during a study of blood T cells in healthy people across ages. A second PCR, run for roughly 7 to 12 cycles, used a sample-barcoded 5' primer plus a J-beta primer mix. TCRdb re-analysed the 5' RACE reads in MiXCR, keeping a single row per CDR3 protein. Of over 1,500,000 distinct CDR3 sequences detected, roughly 43% appear once; the ten largest clones hold around 23%. With respect to this clonotype: What it recognizes is unknown.

The CDR3 spans 13 residues. The germline V and J ends were trimmed by 6 bases and 5 bases, with 16 bases remaining between them. The germline gives CDR1 SQVTM, CDR2 ANQGSEA. Notes on the study in general: It was the long-lived donors that had more naive CD4+ cells and higher diversity than aged donors. Possibly, changes in expanded clonotypes were confounded because donor CMV status was unknown.

The chain joins TRBV29-1 to TRBJ2-5; tentatively, D is TRBD1 or TRBD2 (7 bases each). The sample comprised blood. The sequence derives from a human donor in good health. CDR3 protein: CSVQGGAGETQYF. The DNA for the CDR3 is TGCAGCGTCCAGGGGGGGGCGGGGGAGACCCAGTACTTC. The whole variable domain, filled in from reference TRBV29-1 and TRBJ2-5, reads SAVISQKPSRDICQRGTSLTIQCQVDSQVTMMFWYRQQPGQSLTLIATANQGSEATYESGFVIDKFPISRPNLTFSTLTVSNMSPEDSSIYLCSVQGGAGETQYFGPGTRLLVL.